Sequencing of this T cell receptor (beta chain) was carried out in a study of blood T cell repertoires in COVID-19. The table came from immunoSEQ multiplex PCR; TCRdb's copy has only in-frame clones and leaves some out. The sample holds some 400,000 clones, around 87% seen once. Participant-given clinical history determined each cohort assignment. Germline loops: CDR1 LGHDT, CDR2 YNNKEL (reference sequence). The CDR3 covers 13 residues. Trimming stripped 4 bases from V and 4 bases from J, with 8 bases between. The sequenced sample was PBMCs or T cells enriched from blood (not recorded which). The origin of this receptor is a man in his thirties or forties who had recovered from COVID-19. The chain carries TRBV3-1 (or the pseudogene TRBV3-2) and TRBJ1-5, with no clear D. CDR3 DNA sequence: TGTGCCAGCAGCCTGACGGAGAATCAGCCCCAGCATTTT. Translating gives CASSLTENQPQHF.